This TCR beta chain was obtained from a study of T-cell memory formation after mild COVID-19. Study results and caveats: The study found contracting CD4+ clones mainly in CM and EM and contracting CD8+ clones in EMRA. Several responding clones turned up in pre-infection memory, indicating that cross-reactive memory may have taken part. The SARS-CoV-2 specificity of second-wave clones reaching peak at day 37 remained unverified.

With 5 bases removed from V and 2 bases from J, the gap between germline ends came to 6 bases. This CDR3 spans 12 amino acids. CDR1 and CDR2 (germline): MDHEN, SYDVKM. This clonotype has a count of ten or more. No antigen is known for it. Researchers used 5'RACE with constant-segment primers to make TCR alpha and TCR beta cDNA libraries that carry sample barcodes and UMIs. TCRdb called the 5' RACE reads again in MiXCR, with one record for every CDR3 protein. Counted here are approximately 400,000 distinct CDR3 sequences, approximately 18% occurring once; the ten biggest clones make up around a fifth. This receptor was identified in a man aged 18 to 35 who had mild COVID-19 (a few samples of this study predate the infection). Cell type and time point are not known. The sample taken for sequencing was PBMCs or a T cell subset sorted from them (not recorded which). J is TRBJ2-5 and V is TRBV28; TRBD2 is a possible D gene (6 bases). The CDR3 region is CASSRGQETQYF. CDR3 nucleotides: TGTGCCAGCAGTCGGGGGCAAGAGACCCAGTACTTC. Together with reference TRBV28 and TRBJ2-5, the CDR3 gives the full variable domain: DVKVTQSSRYLVKRTGEKVFLECVQDMDHENMFWYRQDPGLGLRLIYFSYDVKMKEKGDIPEGYSVSREKKERFSLILESASTNQTSMYLCASSRGQETQYFGPGTRLLVL.